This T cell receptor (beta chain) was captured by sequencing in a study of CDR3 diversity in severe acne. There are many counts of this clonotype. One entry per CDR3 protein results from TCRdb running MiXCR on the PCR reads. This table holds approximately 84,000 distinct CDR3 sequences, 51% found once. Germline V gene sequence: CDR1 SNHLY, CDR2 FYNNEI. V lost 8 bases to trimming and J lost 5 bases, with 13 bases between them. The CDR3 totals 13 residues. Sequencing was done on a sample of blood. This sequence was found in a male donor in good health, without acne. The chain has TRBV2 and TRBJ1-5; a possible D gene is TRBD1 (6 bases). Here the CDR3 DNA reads TGTGCCAGCGATGAACAGGGAGATCAGCCCCAGCATTTT. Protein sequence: CASDEQGDQPQHF.